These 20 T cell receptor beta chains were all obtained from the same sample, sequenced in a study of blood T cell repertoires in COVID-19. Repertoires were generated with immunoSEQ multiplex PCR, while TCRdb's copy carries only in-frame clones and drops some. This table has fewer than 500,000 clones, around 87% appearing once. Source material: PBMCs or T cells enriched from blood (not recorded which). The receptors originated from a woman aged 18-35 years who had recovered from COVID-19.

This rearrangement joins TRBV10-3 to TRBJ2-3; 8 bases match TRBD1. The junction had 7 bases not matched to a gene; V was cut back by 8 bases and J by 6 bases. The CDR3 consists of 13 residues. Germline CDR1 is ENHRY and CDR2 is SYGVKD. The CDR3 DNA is TGTGCCATCCTACAGGGGGAAGGTGATACGCAGTATTTT. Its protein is CAILQGEGDTQYF.

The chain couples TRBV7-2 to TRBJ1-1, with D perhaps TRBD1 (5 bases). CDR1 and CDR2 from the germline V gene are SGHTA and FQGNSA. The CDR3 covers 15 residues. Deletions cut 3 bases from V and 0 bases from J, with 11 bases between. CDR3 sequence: CASSLRGKVNTEAFF. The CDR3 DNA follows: TGTGCCAGCAGCTTGCGGGGGAAGGTGAACACTGAAGCTTTCTTT.

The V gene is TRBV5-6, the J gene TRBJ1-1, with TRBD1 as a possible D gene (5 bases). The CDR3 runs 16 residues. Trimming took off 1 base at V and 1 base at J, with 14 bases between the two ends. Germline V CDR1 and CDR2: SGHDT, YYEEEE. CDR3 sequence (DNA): TGTGCCAGCAGCTTGTTCGGGGGTGTGGGGAACACTGAAGCTTTCTTT. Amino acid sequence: CASSLFGGVGNTEAFF.

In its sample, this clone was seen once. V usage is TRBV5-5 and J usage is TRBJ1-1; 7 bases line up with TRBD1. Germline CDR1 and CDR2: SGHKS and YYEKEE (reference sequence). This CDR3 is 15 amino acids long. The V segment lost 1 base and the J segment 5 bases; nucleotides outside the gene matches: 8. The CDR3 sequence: CASSLFPTGTTEAFF. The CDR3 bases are TGTGCCAGCAGCTTGTTCCCGACAGGGACAACTGAAGCTTTCTTT.

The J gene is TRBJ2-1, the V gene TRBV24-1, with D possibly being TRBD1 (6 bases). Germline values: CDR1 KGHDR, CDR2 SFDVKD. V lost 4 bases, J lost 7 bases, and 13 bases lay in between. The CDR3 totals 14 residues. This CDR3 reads CATSDLTRGNEQFF. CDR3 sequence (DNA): TGTGCCACCAGTGACCTAACTAGGGGGAATGAGCAGTTCTTC.

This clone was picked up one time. CDR3 sequence: CASSPGTGVGYTF. CDR3 coding DNA: TGTGCCAGCAGCCCCGGGACAGGGGTCGGCTACACCTTC. V is TRBV14 and J is TRBJ1-2; 10 bases map to TRBD1. V was pared by 4 bases and J by 8 bases, with 4 bases of the junction left unmatched. This CDR3 comprises 13 residues. The V gene's germline CDR1 is SGHDN and CDR2 FVKESK.

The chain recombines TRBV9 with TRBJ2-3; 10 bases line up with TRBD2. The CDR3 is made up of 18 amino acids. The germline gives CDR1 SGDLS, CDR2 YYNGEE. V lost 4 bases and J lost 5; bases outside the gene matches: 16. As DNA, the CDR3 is TGTGCCAGCAGCCCCGAAGGGAGCGGGGGGGCGCGAGGAGATACGCAGTATTTT. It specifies CASSPEGSGGARGDTQYF.

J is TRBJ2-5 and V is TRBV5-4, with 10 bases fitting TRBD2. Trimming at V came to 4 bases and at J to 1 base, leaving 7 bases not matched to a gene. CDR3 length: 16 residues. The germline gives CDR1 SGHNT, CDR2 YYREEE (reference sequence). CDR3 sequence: CASSPTSGAGQETQYF. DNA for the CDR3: TGTGCCAGCAGCCCTACTAGCGGGGCCGGCCAAGAGACCCAGTACTTC.

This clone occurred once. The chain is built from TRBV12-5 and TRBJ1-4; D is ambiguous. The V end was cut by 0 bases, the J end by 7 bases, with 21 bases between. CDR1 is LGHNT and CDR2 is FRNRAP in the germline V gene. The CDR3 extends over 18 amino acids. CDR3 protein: CASGLVLGRLTNFEKLFF. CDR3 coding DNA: TGTGCTAGTGGTTTGGTACTCGGCAGACTGACTAACTTTGAAAAACTGTTTTTT.

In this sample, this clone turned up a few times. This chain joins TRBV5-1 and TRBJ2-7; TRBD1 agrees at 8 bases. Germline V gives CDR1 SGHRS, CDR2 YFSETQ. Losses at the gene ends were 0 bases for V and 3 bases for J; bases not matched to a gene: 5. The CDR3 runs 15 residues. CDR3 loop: CASSLARTGYYEQYF. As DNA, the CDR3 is TGCGCCAGCAGCTTGGCCAGGACAGGGTACTACGAGCAGTACTTC.

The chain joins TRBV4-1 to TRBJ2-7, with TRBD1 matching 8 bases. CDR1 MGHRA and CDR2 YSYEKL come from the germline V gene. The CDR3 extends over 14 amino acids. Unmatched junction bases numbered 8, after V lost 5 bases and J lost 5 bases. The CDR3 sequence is CASSIRQGYDEQYF. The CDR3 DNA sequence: TGCGCCAGCAGCATACGACAGGGGTACGACGAGCAGTACTTC.

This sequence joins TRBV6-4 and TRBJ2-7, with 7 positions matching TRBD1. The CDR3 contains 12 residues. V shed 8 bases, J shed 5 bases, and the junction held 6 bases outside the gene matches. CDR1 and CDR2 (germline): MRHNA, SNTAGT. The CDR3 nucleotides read TGTGCCAGCCCCGGACAGGACCACGAGCAGTACTTC. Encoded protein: CASPGQDHEQYF.

DNA of the CDR3: TGTGCCAGCAGCCAAGATAAGGACTACTCTGGAAACACCATATATTTT. Translation gives CASSQDKDYSGNTIYF. This chain uses TRBV3-1 (or the pseudogene TRBV3-2) with TRBJ1-3; D call uncertain. Trimming left V 0 bases short and J 0 bases short, with 9 bases between. Germline V gives CDR1 LGHDT, CDR2 YNNKEL (reference sequence). The CDR3 runs 16 residues.

CDR3 DNA sequence: TGTGCCAGCAGCTTGACCGGACAGGGATTCTACGAGCAGTACTTC. It translates to CASSLTGQGFYEQYF. The V call is TRBV5-4, the J call TRBJ2-7; 8 nucleotides match TRBD1. CDR3 length: 15 amino acids. CDR1 SGHNT and CDR2 YYREEE come from the germline V gene (reference sequence). V lost 1 base to trimming and J lost 3 bases; unmatched junction nucleotides: 6.

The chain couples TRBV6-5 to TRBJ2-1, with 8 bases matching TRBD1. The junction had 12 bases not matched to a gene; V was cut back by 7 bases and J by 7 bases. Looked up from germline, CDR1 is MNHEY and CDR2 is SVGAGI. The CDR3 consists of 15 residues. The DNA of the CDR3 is TGTGCCAGCACCTCCCCAGGGACAGGCGGAAATGAGCAGTTCTTC. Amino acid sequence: CASTSPGTGGNEQFF.

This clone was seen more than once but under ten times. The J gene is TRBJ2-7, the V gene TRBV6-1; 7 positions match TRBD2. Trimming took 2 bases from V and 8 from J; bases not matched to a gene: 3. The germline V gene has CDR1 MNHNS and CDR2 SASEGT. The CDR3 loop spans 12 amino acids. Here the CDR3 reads CASSETGTKQYF. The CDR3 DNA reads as TGTGCCAGCAGTGAAACGGGGACTAAGCAGTACTTC.

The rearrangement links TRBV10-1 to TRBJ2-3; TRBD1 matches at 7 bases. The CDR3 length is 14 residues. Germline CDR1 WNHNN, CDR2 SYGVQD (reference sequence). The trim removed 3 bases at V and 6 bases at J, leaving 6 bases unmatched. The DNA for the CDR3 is TGCGCCAGCAGTGAAGAGGGGGCCGGGGATACGCAGTATTTT. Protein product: CASSEEGAGDTQYF.

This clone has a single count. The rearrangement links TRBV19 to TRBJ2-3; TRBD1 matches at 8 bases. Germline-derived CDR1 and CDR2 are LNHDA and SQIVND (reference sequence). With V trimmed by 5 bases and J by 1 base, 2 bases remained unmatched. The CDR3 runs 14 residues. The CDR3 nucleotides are TGTGCCAGTAGTCAGACAGGGGGCACAGATACGCAGTATTTT. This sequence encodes CASSQTGGTDTQYF.

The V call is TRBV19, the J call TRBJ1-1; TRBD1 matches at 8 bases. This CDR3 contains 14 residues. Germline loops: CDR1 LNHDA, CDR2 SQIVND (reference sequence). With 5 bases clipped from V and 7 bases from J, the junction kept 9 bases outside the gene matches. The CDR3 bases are TGTGCCAGTAGTGTGGACAGGGCCCTCGGTGAAGCTTTCTTT. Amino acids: CASSVDRALGEAFF.

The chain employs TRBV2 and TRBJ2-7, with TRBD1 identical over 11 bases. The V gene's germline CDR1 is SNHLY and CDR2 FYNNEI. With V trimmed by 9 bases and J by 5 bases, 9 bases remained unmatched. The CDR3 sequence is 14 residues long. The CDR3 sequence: CARGLGQGADEQYF. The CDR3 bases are TGTGCCAGGGGTCTAGGACAGGGGGCAGACGAGCAGTACTTC.